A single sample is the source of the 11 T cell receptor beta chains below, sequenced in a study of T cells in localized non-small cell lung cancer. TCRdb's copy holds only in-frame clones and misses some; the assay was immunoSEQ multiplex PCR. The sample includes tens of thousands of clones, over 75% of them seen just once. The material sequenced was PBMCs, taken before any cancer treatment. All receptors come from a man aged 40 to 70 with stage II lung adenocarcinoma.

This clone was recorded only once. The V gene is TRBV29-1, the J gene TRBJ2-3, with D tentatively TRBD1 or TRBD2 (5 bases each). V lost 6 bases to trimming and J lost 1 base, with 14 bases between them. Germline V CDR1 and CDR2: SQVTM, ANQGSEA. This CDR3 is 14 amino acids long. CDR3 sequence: CSVLPGPGTDTQYF. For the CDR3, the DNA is TGCAGCGTCCTACCGGGACCAGGCACAGATACGCAGTATTTT.

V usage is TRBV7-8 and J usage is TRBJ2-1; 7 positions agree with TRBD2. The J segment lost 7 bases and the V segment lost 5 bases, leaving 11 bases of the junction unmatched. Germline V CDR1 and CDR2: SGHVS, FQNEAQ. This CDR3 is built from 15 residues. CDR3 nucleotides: TGTGCCAGCAGCATCGGGACTACCCCATCGAATGAGCAGTTCTTC. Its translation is CASSIGTTPSNEQFF.

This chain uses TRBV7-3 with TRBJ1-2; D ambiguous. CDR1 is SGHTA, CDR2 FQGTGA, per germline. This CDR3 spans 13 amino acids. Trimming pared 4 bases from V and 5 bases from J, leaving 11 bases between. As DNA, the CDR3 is TGTGCCAGCAGCTCACAACCTTCTTATGGCTACACCTTC. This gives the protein CASSSQPSYGYTF.

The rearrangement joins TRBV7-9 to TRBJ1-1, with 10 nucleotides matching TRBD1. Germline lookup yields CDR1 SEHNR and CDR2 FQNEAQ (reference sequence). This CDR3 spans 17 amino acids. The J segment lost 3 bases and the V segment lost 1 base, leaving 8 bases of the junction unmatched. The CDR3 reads CASSLGYGGTGDTEAFF. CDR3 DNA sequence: TGTGCCAGCAGCTTAGGATACGGCGGGACAGGGGACACTGAAGCTTTCTTT.

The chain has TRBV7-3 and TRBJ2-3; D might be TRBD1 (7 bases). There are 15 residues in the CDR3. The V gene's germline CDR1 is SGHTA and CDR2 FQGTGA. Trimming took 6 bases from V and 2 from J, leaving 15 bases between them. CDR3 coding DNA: TGTGCCAGCAGGGAGGGGGACAGTCTCACAGATACGCAGTATTTT. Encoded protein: CASREGDSLTDTQYF.

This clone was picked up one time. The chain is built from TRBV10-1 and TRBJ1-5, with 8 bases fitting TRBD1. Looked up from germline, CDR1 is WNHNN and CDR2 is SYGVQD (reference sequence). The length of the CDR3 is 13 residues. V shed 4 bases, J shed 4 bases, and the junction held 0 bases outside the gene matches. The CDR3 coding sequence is TGCGCCAGCAGTGGACAGGGGAATCAGCCCCAGCATTTT. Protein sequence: CASSGQGNQPQHF.

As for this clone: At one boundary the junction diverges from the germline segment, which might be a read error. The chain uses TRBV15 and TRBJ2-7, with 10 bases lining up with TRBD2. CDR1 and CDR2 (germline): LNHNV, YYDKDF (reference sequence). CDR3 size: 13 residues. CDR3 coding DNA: TGTGCCACCAGCAGAGATTCTTCTAGCGGGGGAATCTTC. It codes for CATSRDSSSGGIF.

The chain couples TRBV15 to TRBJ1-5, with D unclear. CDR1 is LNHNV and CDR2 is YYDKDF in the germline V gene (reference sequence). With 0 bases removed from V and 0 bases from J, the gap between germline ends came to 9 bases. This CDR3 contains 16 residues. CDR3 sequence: CATSRDLGNSNQPQHF. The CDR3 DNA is TGTGCCACCAGCAGAGATCTAGGGAATAGCAATCAGCCCCAGCATTTT.

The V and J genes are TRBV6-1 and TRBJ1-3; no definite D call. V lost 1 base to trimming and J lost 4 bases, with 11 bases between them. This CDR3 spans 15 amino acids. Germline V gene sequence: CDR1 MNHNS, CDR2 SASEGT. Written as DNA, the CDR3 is TGTGCCAGCAGTGAAGGAGCGGGCGCGGGAAACACCATATATTTT. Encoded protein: CASSEGAGAGNTIYF.

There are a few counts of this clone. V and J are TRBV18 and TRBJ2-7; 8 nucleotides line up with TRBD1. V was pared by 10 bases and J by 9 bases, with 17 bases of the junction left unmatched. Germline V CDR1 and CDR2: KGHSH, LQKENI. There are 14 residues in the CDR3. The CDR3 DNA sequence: TGTGCCACCGCTGGGACAGGAGATAAGTTCGGGCAGTACTTC. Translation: CATAGTGDKFGQYF.

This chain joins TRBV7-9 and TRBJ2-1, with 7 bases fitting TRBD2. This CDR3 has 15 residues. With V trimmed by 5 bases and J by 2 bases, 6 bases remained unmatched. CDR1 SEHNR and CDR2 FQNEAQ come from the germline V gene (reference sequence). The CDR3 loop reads CASSPQRDAYNEQFF. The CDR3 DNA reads TGTGCCAGCAGCCCCCAGCGGGACGCCTACAATGAGCAGTTCTTC.